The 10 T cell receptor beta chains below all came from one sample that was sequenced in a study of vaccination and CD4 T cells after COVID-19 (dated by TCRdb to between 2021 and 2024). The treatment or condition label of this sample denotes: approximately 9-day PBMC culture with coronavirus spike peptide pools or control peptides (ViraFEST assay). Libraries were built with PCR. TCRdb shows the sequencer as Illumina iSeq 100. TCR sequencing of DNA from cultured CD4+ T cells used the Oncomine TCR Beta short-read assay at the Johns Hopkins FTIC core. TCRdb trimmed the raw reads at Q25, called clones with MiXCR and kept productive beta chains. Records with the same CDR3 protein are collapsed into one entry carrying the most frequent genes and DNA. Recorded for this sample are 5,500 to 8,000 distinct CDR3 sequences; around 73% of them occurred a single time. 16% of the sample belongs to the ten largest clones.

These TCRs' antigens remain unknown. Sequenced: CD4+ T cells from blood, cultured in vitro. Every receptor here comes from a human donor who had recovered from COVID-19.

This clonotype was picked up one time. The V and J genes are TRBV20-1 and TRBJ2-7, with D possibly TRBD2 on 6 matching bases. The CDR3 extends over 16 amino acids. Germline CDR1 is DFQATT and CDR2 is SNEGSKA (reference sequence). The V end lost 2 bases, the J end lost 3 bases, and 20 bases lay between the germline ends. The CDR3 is CSARRLERDRYYEQYF. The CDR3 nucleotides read TGCAGTGCTAGACGACTAGAACGGGATCGGTACTACGAGCAGTACTTC.

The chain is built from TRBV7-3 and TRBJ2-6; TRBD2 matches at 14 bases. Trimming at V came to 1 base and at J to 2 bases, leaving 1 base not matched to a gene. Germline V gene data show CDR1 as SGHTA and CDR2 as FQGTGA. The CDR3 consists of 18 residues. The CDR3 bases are TGTGCCAGCAGCTTAAGGGGACTAGCGGGAGCTGGGGCCAACGTCCTGACTTTC. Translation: CASSLRGLAGAGANVLTF.

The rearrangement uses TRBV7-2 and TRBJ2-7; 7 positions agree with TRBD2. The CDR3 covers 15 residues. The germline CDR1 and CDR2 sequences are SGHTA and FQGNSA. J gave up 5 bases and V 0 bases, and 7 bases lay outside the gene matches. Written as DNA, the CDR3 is TGTGCCAGCAGCTTAGCAGGCAGGGAGGGCCACGAGCAGTACTTC. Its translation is CASSLAGREGHEQYF.

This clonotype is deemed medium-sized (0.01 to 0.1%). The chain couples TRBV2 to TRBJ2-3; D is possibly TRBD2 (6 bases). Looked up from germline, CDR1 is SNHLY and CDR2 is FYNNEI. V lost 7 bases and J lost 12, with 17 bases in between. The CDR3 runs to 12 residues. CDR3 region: CASTFQGLAQYF. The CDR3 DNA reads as TGTGCCAGCACCTTCCAGGGACTTGCCCAGTATTTT.

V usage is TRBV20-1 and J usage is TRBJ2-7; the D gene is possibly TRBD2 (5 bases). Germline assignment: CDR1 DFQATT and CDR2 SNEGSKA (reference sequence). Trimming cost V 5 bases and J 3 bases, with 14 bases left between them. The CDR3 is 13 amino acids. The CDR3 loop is CSAERRAGYEQYF. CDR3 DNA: TGCAGTGCTGAGCGGCGGGCTGGCTACGAGCAGTACTTC.

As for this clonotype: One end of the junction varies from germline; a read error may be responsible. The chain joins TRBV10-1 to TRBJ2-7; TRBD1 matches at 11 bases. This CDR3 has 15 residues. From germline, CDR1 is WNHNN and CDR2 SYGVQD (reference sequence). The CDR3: CASNEDRGLSPEQYF. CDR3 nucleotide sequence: TGCGCCAGCAATGAGGACAGGGGGCTTTCCCCCGAGCAGTACTTC.

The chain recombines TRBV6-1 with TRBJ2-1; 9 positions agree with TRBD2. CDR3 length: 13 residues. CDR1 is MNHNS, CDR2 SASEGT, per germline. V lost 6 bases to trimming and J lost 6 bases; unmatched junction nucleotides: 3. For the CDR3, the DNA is TGTGCCAGCAGGGCGGGAGGGTCCAATGAGCAGTTCTTC. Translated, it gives CASRAGGSNEQFF.

This CDR3 is CATSGQGQTGLYEQYF. CDR3 bases: TGTGCCACCAGCGGACAGGGGCAAACGGGACTCTACGAGCAGTACTTC. V is TRBV24-1 and J is TRBJ2-7; 9 bases are a match to TRBD1. V lost 7 bases to trimming and J lost 3 bases; unmatched junction nucleotides: 12. Germline V gives CDR1 KGHDR, CDR2 SFDVKD. The CDR3 loop spans 16 amino acids.

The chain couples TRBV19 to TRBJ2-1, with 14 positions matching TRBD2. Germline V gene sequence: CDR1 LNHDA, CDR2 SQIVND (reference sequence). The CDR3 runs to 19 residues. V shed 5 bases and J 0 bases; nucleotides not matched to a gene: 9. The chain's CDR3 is CASSFLGLAGGSSYNEQFF. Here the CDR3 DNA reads TGTGCCAGTAGTTTCCTTGGACTAGCGGGGGGAAGCTCCTACAATGAGCAGTTCTTC.

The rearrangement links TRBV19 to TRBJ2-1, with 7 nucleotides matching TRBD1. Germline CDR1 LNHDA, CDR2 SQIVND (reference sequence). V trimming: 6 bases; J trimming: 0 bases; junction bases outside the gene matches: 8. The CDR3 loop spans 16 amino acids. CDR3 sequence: CASSRDRVSSYNEQFF. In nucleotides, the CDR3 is TGTGCCAGTAGCAGAGACAGGGTGAGCTCCTACAATGAGCAGTTCTTC.